The rows below give T cell receptor beta chains drawn from one sample of a study of blood T cell repertoires in COVID-19. This table comes from immunoSEQ multiplex PCR, and its TCRdb copy is limited to in-frame clones, with some not included. The sample has some 190,000 clones; just under 85% are singletons. The source material was peripheral blood. These receptors were collected from a woman in her 70s with active or convalescent COVID-19. CDR3s leave out the opening cysteine and the closing phenylalanine or tryptophan. The order of the fields is J gene, V gene, CDR3 protein.

>TRBJ2-1|TRBV7-2
ASSYIAGGTPRGASEQF
>TRBJ2-7|TRBV10-3
AISDRASSYEQY
>TRBJ2-1|TRBV3-1/TRBV3-2
ASRTSGRNEQF
>TRBJ1-1|TRBV19
ASSMTRGAEAF
>TRBJ2-1|TRBV29-1
SVATLGYNEQF
>TRBJ2-3|TRBV16
ASSQIVGVDTQY
>TRBJ1-5|TRBV30
AWSYQGQGNQPQH
>TRBJ2-1|TRBV6-5
ASGLAEQF
>TRBJ2-7|TRBV7-2
ASSFGQGSYEQY
>TRBJ2-7|TRBV28
ASSSGGPLGHEQY
>TRBJ2-2|TRBV7-3
ASSLNIRREPGELF
>TRBJ1-4|TRBV6-1
ASSEGGAGEKLF
>TRBJ2-3|TRBV3-1/TRBV3-2
ASSQDVSGRAADTQY
>TRBJ2-2|TRBV13
ASSPTGYRGTGELF
>TRBJ2-1|TRBV4-1
ASSPNAGGYEQF
>TRBJ2-4|TRBV9
ASSQGTSGRPGNIQY
>TRBJ2-2|TRBV6-5
ASSYGKLF
>TRBJ2-1|TRBV4-2
ASSQDPSGASGRNEQF
>TRBJ2-5|TRBV19
ASSITPRQNQY
>TRBJ2-7|TRBV13
ASSFLGGIYEQY
>TRBJ2-7|TRBV6-2/TRBV6-3
ASSYRQGQPLDEQY
>TRBJ1-5|TRBV18
ASSPAPLLTGYSNQPQH
>TRBJ2-3|TRBV28
ASSFIGTDTQY